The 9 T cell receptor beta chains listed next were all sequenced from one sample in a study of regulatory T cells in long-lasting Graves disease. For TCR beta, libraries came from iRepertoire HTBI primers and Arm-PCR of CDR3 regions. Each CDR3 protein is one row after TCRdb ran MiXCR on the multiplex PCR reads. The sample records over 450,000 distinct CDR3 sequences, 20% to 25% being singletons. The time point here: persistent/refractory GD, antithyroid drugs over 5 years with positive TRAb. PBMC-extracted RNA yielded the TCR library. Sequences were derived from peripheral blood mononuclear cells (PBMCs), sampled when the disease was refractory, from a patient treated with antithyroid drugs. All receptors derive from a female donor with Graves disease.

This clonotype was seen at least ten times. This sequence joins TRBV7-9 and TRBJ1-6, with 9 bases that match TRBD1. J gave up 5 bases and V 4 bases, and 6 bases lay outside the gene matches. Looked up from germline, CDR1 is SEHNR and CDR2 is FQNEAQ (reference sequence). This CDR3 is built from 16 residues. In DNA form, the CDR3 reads TGTGCCAGCAGCTCTGGGACAGGGTCCCATAATTCACCCCTCCACTTT. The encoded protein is CASSSGTGSHNSPLHF.

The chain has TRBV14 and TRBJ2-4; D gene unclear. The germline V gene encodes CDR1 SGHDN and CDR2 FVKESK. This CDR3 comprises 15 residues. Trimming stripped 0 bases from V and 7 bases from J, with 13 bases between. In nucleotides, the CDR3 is TGTGCCAGCAGCCAAGATCCCTGGATAGGGAACATTCAGTACTTC. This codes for CASSQDPWIGNIQYF. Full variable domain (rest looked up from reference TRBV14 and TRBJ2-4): EAGVTQFPSHSVIEKGQTVTLRCDPISGHDNLYWYRRVMGKEIKFLLHFVKESKQDESGMPNNRFLAERTGGTYSTLKVQPAELEDSGVYFCASSQDPWIGNIQYFGAGTRLSVL.

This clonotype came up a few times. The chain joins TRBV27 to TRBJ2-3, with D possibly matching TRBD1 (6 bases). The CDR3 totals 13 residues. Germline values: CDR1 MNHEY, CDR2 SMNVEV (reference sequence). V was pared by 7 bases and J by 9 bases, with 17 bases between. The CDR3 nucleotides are TGTGCCAGCAAGGGCAGGGGATATATCACGCAGTATTTT. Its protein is CASKGRGYITQYF.

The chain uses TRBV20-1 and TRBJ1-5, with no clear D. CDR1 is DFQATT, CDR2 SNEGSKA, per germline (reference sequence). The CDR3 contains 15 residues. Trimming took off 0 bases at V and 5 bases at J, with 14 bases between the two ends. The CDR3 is CSARDPQTQDQPQHF. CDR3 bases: TGCAGTGCTAGAGATCCCCAGACCCAAGATCAGCCCCAGCATTTT.

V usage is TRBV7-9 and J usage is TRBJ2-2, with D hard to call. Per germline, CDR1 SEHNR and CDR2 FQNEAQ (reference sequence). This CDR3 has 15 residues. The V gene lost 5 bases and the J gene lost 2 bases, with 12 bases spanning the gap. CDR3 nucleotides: TGTGCCAGCAGCCAGATACAAGGAAACACCGGGGAGCTGTTTTTT. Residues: CASSQIQGNTGELFF. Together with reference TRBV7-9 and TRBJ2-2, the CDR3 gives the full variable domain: DTGVSQNPRHKITKRGQNVTFRCDPISEHNRLYWYRQTLGQGPEFLTYFQNEAQLEKSRLLSDRFSAERPKGSFSTLEIQRTEQGDSAMYLCASSQIQGNTGELFFGEGSRLTVL.

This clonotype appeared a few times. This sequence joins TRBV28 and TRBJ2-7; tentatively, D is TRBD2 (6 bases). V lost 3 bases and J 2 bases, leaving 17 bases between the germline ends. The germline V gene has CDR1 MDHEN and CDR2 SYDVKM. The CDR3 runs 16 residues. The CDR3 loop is CASSLWESGHPYEQYF. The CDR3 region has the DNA TGTGCCAGCAGTTTGTGGGAGAGCGGGCACCCCTACGAGCAGTACTTC.

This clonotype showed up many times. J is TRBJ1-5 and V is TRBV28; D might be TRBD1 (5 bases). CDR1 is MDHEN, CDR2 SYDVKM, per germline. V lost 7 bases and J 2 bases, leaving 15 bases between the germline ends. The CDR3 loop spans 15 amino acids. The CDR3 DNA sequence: TGTGCCAGCAATCTGATCAGGGTCGGCAATCAGCCCCAGCATTTT. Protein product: CASNLIRVGNQPQHF.

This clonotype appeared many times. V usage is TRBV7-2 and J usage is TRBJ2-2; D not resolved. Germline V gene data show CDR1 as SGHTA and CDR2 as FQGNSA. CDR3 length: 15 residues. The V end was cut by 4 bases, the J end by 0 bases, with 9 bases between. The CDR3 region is CASSSRRTNTGELFF. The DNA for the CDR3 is TGTGCCAGCAGCTCCCGACGGACGAACACCGGGGAGCTGTTTTTT.

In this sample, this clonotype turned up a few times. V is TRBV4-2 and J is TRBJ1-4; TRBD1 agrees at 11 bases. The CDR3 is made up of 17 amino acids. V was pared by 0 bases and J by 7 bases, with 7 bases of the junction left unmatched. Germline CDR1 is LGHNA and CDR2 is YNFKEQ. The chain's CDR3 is CASSQDTDRGPSEKLFF. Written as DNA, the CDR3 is TGTGCCAGCAGCCAAGATACGGACAGGGGGCCTTCTGAAAAACTGTTTTTT.